These 29 T cell receptor beta chains were all obtained from the same sample, sequenced in a study of cytomegalovirus exposure and HLA in healthy donors. Profiled with immunoSEQ multiplex PCR; TCRdb holds only in-frame clones, not every one. The table lists some 110,000 clones, 86% of them singletons. The sequenced material came from PBMCs. The origin of the receptors is a man aged 18 to 35 in good health and CMV-seronegative.

In this sample, this clone turned up once. This chain uses TRBV7-2 with TRBJ2-5; 7 bases agree with TRBD1. Trimming at V came to 5 bases and at J to 5 bases, leaving 5 bases not matched to a gene. The CDR3 spans 13 residues. Germline V gives CDR1 SGHTA, CDR2 FQGNSA. The CDR3 coding sequence is TGTGCCAGCAGCGCGACAGGGCGGGAGACCCAGTACTTC. Protein: CASSATGRETQYF.

The count of this clone is one. An end of the junction differs from the germline gene, which may be a read error. This chain links TRBV25-1 with TRBJ2-5, with a possible D match to TRBD1 (7 bases). Germline V gene lookup returns CDR1 MGHDK and CDR2 SYGVNS. The CDR3 length is 12 residues. The CDR3 bases are TGTGCCAGCAGTTCCCAGGGGGGACAAACGGACTTC. Translation: CASSSQGGQTDF. Combining the CDR3 with reference TRBV25-1 and TRBJ2-5 gives the whole variable domain EADIYQTPRYLVIGTGKKITLECSQTMGHDKMYWYQQDPGMELHLIHYSYGVNSTEKGDLSSESTVSRIRTEHFPLTLESARPSHTSQYLCASSSQGGQTDFGPGTRLLVL.

This clone has a single count. The junction does not match germline at one end; this may be a read error. The chain has TRBV11-1 and TRBJ2-7; TRBD2 is a possible D gene (6 bases). From germline, CDR1 is SGHAT and CDR2 FQDESV (reference sequence). CDR3 length: 13 residues. The CDR3 here is CASTTGTSYGQYF. The CDR3 DNA reads as TGTGCCAGCACCACCGGGACTTCTTACGGGCAGTACTTC.

V and J are TRBV5-4 and TRBJ2-3; perhaps TRBD2 as D (6 bases). Trimming cost V 0 bases and J 6 bases, with 20 bases left between them. From germline, CDR1 is SGHNT and CDR2 YYREEE (reference sequence). This CDR3 region has 17 residues. The CDR3 DNA follows: TGTGCCAGCAGCTTGGAGGCGGGGCGCGGGTTCCACGATACGCAGTATTTT. Amino acids: CASSLEAGRGFHDTQYF.

This clone has a single count. This rearrangement joins TRBV9 to TRBJ2-5; tentatively, D is TRBD1 (5 bases). V dropped 4 bases and J dropped 4 bases, with 5 bases sitting between them. In germline, CDR1 is SGDLS, CDR2 YYNGEE. The CDR3 extends over 11 amino acids. CDR3 in amino acids: CASSQGETQYF. The CDR3 nucleotides read TGTGCCAGCAGCCAGGGAGAGACCCAGTACTTC.

This chain links TRBV19 with TRBJ1-1; 7 bases match TRBD1. The CDR3 length is 14 residues. Unmatched junction bases numbered 1, after V lost 3 bases and J lost 0 bases. Germline lookup yields CDR1 LNHDA and CDR2 SQIVND (reference sequence). This CDR3 reads CASSMGQLNTEAFF. The DNA for the CDR3 is TGTGCCAGTAGTATGGGACAGCTGAACACTGAAGCTTTCTTT.

This chain links TRBV7-2 with TRBJ1-5; 7 bases are a match to TRBD1. The J segment lost 7 bases and the V segment lost 6 bases, leaving 9 bases of the junction unmatched. Per the germline V gene, CDR1 is SGHTA and CDR2 is FQGNSA. The CDR3 totals 14 residues. The chain's CDR3 is CASRQQGNGQPQHF. CDR3 bases: TGTGCCAGCAGACAACAGGGGAATGGACAGCCCCAGCATTTT.

This clone was seen a single time. V is TRBV10-3 and J is TRBJ2-7; D is possibly TRBD2 (6 bases). Trimming cost V 6 bases and J 0 bases, with 15 bases left between them. Germline assignment: CDR1 ENHRY and CDR2 SYGVKD. This CDR3 is 15 amino acids long. The CDR3 sequence: CAIRKGASDSYEQYF. In DNA, the CDR3 is TGTGCCATCAGAAAAGGGGCTAGCGACTCCTACGAGCAGTACTTC.

V is TRBV29-1 and J is TRBJ1-1; 8 bases line up with TRBD1. This CDR3 has 14 residues. V lost 7 bases, J lost 7 bases, and 14 bases stayed unmatched. Germline-derived CDR1 and CDR2 are SQVTM and ANQGSEA. CDR3 nucleotide sequence: TGCAGCGCCGGGGGAGGCAGGGGGCGCGATGAAGCTTTCTTT. Amino acids: CSAGGGRGRDEAFF.

The chain links TRBV29-1 to TRBJ1-1; D is possibly TRBD1 (5 bases). There are 12 residues in the CDR3. Trimming stripped 7 bases from V and 0 bases from J, with 9 bases between. CDR1 is SQVTM and CDR2 is ANQGSEA in the germline V gene. CDR3 sequence (DNA): TGCAGCGGGGGGGGAGTGAACACTGAAGCTTTCTTT. Protein: CSGGGVNTEAFF.

On this clone: Other DNA sequences of this sample code for an identical CDR3. This chain joins TRBV7-9 and TRBJ2-7; no firm D call. The V end was cut by 3 bases, the J end by 5 bases, with 11 bases between. The CDR3 consists of 13 residues. Per the germline V gene, CDR1 is SEHNR and CDR2 is FQNEAQ (reference sequence). CDR3 region: CASSFAGSDEQYF. In nucleotides, the CDR3 is TGTGCCAGCAGCTTCGCCGGGTCGGACGAGCAGTACTTC.

The chain couples TRBV5-4 to TRBJ1-6; TRBD1 aligns across 8 bases. V was clipped by 4 bases and J by 4 bases; unmatched bases: 13. The CDR3 spans 18 residues. CDR1 and CDR2 from the germline V gene are SGHNT and YYREEE (reference sequence). The CDR3 reads CASSRSQQGVFYNSPLHF. The CDR3 nucleotides read TGTGCCAGCAGCCGTTCTCAACAGGGGGTGTTTTATAATTCACCCCTCCACTTT.

This chain joins TRBV4-1 and TRBJ1-1; tentative D call: TRBD1 (6 bases). Trimming removed 2 bases from V and 8 bases from J, with 15 bases in between. The germline V gene encodes CDR1 MGHRA and CDR2 YSYEKL. This CDR3 has 14 residues. The CDR3, as DNA: TGCGCCAGCAGCCAATCTCGACAGGTACCCGAAGCTTTCTTT. Its protein product is CASSQSRQVPEAFF.

The chain couples TRBV30 to TRBJ2-7; 10 bases agree with TRBD1. Germline-derived CDR1 and CDR2 are GTSNPN and SVGIG (reference sequence). The length of the CDR3 is 14 residues. The trim removed 1 base at V and 5 bases at J, leaving 5 bases unmatched. The CDR3: CAWSAGQGTDEQYF. CDR3 nucleotides: TGTGCCTGGAGTGCGGGACAGGGGACCGACGAGCAGTACTTC.

This clone was observed a single time. The chain joins TRBV6-5 to TRBJ2-5, with 8 positions matching TRBD2. The CDR3 extends over 16 amino acids. Germline V gene sequence: CDR1 MNHEY, CDR2 SVGAGI. Unmatched junction bases numbered 5, after V lost 2 bases and J lost 0 bases. This CDR3 is CASSYGLAGYQETQYF. In DNA form, the CDR3 reads TGTGCCAGCAGTTACGGGCTAGCGGGCTACCAAGAGACCCAGTACTTC.

J is TRBJ2-1 and V is TRBV11-2; tentative D call: TRBD2 (5 bases). The germline V and J ends were trimmed by 1 base and 8 bases, with 12 bases remaining between them. The CDR3 has 14 residues. Per germline, CDR1 SGHAT and CDR2 FQNNGV. The CDR3 here is CASSLVGTGDEQFF. CDR3 DNA sequence: TGTGCCAGCAGCTTAGTAGGTACCGGGGATGAGCAGTTCTTC.

The chain's CDR3 is CASSQGWTSGTGELFF. CDR3 in DNA: TGCGCCAGCAGCCAAGGCTGGACTAGCGGGACCGGGGAGCTGTTTTTT. V usage is TRBV4-1 and J usage is TRBJ2-2; 11 bases are a match to TRBD2. CDR1 and CDR2 from the germline V gene are MGHRA and YSYEKL. V was clipped by 1 base and J by 5 bases; unmatched bases: 3. This CDR3 has 16 amino acids.

This chain connects TRBV15 to TRBJ2-1; D is possibly TRBD2 (6 bases). Germline V gene lookup returns CDR1 LNHNV and CDR2 YYDKDF (reference sequence). The CDR3 is 13 residues long. V was shortened by 4 bases and J by 4 bases, with 8 bases between the two germline ends. The CDR3 sequence: CATSIGSYNEQFF. The CDR3 coding sequence is TGTGCCACCAGCATCGGGAGTTACAATGAGCAGTTCTTC.

The chain has TRBV7-6 and TRBJ2-7; possibly TRBD2 for D (8 bases). Germline values: CDR1 SGHVS, CDR2 FNYEAQ. Trimming took off 5 bases at V and 2 bases at J, with 16 bases between the two ends. This CDR3 spans 15 amino acids. The CDR3 loop reads CASSPREGATYEQYF. DNA for the CDR3: TGTGCCAGCAGCCCTCGGGAGGGGGCAACCTACGAGCAGTACTTC. The entire variable domain, with the rest obtained from reference TRBV7-6 and TRBJ2-7, is as follows: GAGVSQSPRYKVTKRGQDVALRCDPISGHVSLYWYRQALGQGPEFLTYFNYEAQQDKSGLPNDRFSAERPEGSISTLTIQRTEQRDSAMYRCASSPREGATYEQYFGPGTRLTVT.

The gene calls are TRBV6-5 and TRBJ2-3; 9 bases line up with TRBD1. CDR1 and CDR2 from the germline V gene are MNHEY and SVGAGI. The CDR3 consists of 15 residues. Germline trimming cut 6 bases from V and 4 bases from J; bases unmatched to any gene: 8. The CDR3 reads CASSRGQGESDTQYF. CDR3 DNA: TGTGCCAGCAGCCGGGGACAGGGCGAGTCAGATACGCAGTATTTT.

CDR3 residues: CASSLMRLEVVGSVNTEAFF. The CDR3 region has the DNA TGTGCCAGCAGCTTAATGAGGCTAGAGGTGGTGGGTTCGGTGAACACTGAAGCTTTCTTT. This chain joins TRBV7-8 and TRBJ1-1, with D unclear. This CDR3 has 20 residues. The V end lost 2 bases, the J end lost 0 bases, and 25 bases lay between the germline ends. CDR1 is SGHVS, CDR2 FQNEAQ, per germline.

This chain joins TRBV10-3 and TRBJ2-1, with 10 bases identical to TRBD2. The trim removed 6 bases at V and 10 bases at J, leaving 0 bases unmatched. Per germline, CDR1 ENHRY and CDR2 SYGVKD. There are 11 residues in the CDR3. Here the CDR3 reads CAIRGLAEQFF. CDR3 DNA: TGTGCCATCAGGGGACTAGCGGAGCAGTTCTTC.

The rearrangement links TRBV11-2 to TRBJ1-1; 8 positions match TRBD1. The ends lost 2 bases at V and 4 bases at J; junction bases unmatched: 6. The germline V gene has CDR1 SGHAT and CDR2 FQNNGV. This CDR3 is built from 15 residues. The CDR3 reads CASSLFVQGATEAFF. The CDR3 coding sequence is TGTGCCAGCAGCTTATTCGTCCAGGGGGCCACTGAAGCTTTCTTT.

The chain joins TRBV20-1 to TRBJ1-3, with 9 bases matching TRBD1. The CDR3 has 11 amino acids. Germline V gives CDR1 DFQATT, CDR2 SNEGSKA (reference sequence). The CDR3: CRGTGGNTIYF. CDR3 bases: TGCAGGGGGACAGGGGGAAACACCATATATTTT.

The rearrangement links TRBV6-1 to TRBJ2-7; 10 nucleotides align to TRBD1. CDR1 is MNHNS, CDR2 SASEGT, per germline. V was clipped by 5 bases and J by 5 bases; unmatched bases: 3. CDR3 length: 13 residues. Here the CDR3 reads CASSRDRGNEQYF. The CDR3 DNA reads as TGTGCCAGCAGTCGGGACAGGGGTAACGAGCAGTACTTC.

This sequence joins TRBV6-5 and TRBJ2-7; D perhaps matches TRBD2 (6 bases). Germline-derived CDR1 and CDR2 are MNHEY and SVGAGI. The CDR3 runs 14 residues. V was cut by 6 bases and J by 3 bases, with 15 bases left in between. CDR3 region: CASSPSGGFYEQYF. The CDR3 region has the DNA TGTGCCAGCAGCCCATCTGGGGGGTTCTACGAGCAGTACTTC.

The chain combines TRBV7-8 with TRBJ1-2; maybe TRBD1 (5 bases). The V gene lost 2 bases and the J gene lost 2 bases, with 6 bases spanning the gap. There are 13 residues in the CDR3. Germline assignment: CDR1 SGHVS and CDR2 FQNEAQ. CDR3 sequence: CASSLQGNYGYTF. In nucleotides, the CDR3 is TGTGCCAGCAGCTTACAGGGCAACTATGGCTACACCTTC.

This rearrangement joins TRBV30 to TRBJ1-5, with TRBD1 matching 7 bases. Trimming cost V 0 bases and J 5 bases; bases outside gene matches: 4. Germline assignment: CDR1 GTSNPN and CDR2 SVGIG (reference sequence). This CDR3 is 14 amino acids long. The CDR3 region is CAWSVGQPHQPQHF. The CDR3 DNA is TGTGCCTGGAGTGTGGGACAGCCCCATCAGCCCCAGCATTTT. The full variable domain, completed using reference TRBV30 and TRBJ1-5, is SQTIHQWPATLVQPVGSPLSLECTVEGTSNPNLYWYRQAAGRGLQLLFYSVGIGQISSEVPQNLSASRPQDRQFILSSKKLLLSDSGFYLCAWSVGQPHQPQHFGDGTRLSIL.

The J gene is TRBJ2-7, the V gene TRBV21-1; TRBD1, the D gene given by the table, was not confirmed from the DNA. TRBV21-1 represents a pseudogene. This CDR3 comprises 14 residues. The CDR3 DNA follows: TGTGCCAGCAGCATCCATGACATTACCTACGAGCAGTACTTC. Translation: CASSIHDITYEQYF.